This entry features one T cell receptor (beta chain) sequence. In the source study's methods: Amplified reference gene primers provided the basis for estimating nucleated cell counts. Profiling relied on immunoSEQ multiplex PCR, and the TCRdb table lists in-frame clones only, not all of them. That table gives V, J and clone size, and the DNA gave D and trimming. The table has roughly 250,000 clones, approximately 80% seen once. This entry comes from a study of blood T cell repertoires in COVID-19. About the research overall: Sources were T cells, B-cell-depleted T cells, or PBMCs; the material itself was cDNA or gDNA.

V lost 4 bases to trimming and J lost 2 bases; unmatched junction nucleotides: 12. The CDR3 is 16 residues long. The germline V gene has CDR1 SGHDT and CDR2 YYEEEE. The clonotype originates from a human donor in a cohort sampled during active COVID-19. The V call is TRBV5-6, the J call TRBJ2-7; 7 nucleotides match TRBD1. Sequencing input: peripheral blood. CDR3 amino acids: CASSIITGVGPYEQYF. In DNA, the CDR3 is TGTGCCAGCAGCATAATAACAGGGGTGGGACCCTACGAGCAGTACTTC.